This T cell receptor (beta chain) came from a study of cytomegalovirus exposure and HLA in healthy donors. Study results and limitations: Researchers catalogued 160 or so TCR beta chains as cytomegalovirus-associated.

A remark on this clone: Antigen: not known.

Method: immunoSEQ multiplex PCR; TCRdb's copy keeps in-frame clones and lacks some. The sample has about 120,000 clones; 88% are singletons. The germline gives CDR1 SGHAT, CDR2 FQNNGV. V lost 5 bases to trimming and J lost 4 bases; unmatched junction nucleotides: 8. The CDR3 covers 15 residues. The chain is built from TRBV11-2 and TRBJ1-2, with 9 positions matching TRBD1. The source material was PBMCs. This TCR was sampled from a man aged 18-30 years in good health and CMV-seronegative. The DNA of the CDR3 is TGTGCCAGCAGCATCCGGGACAGGGTTCGCTATGGCTACACCTTC. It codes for CASSIRDRVRYGYTF. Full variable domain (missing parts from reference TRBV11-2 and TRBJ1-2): EAGVAQSPRYKIIEKRQSVAFWCNPISGHATLYWYQQILGQGPKLLIQFQNNGVVDDSQLPKDRFSAERLKGVDSTLKIQPAKLEDSAVYLCASSIRDRVRYGYTFGSGTRLTVV.